This entry features one TCR beta chain sequence. Its antigen is unknown. This sample was included in a study of identical twins. Trimming removed 4 bases from V and 1 base from J, with 11 bases in between. The CDR3 extends over 15 amino acids. CDR1 and CDR2 from the germline V gene are MNHEY and SVGAGI. Each CDR3 protein gets one entry after TCRdb re-called the 5' RACE reads with MiXCR. The sample consists of roughly 690,000 distinct CDR3 sequences, about 20% of them appearing once. Study results and caveats: Insertions ran lower in abundant cord blood beta clonotypes, though not in memory repertoires.

This same sample was also taken into another study, of T cells expressing NK-cell markers. From that report: The dominant NKG2C+ clonotypes represented roughly 1.0-7.5% of CD8+ T cells in over 5 donors. The same clonotypes also predominated in the CD3+CD56-NKG2C+ fraction of a handful of donors. HCMV specificity of the expanded NKG2C+ T cell clones stayed unclear.

The V gene is TRBV6-5, the J gene TRBJ1-5; maybe TRBD1 (5 bases). The sequence derives from a woman aged 18-29 years in good health. Sequencing was carried out using PBMCs. CDR3 sequence: CASSSWGGSNQPQHF. The CDR3 nucleotides read TGTGCCAGCAGTTCATGGGGGGGGAGCAATCAGCCCCAGCATTTT.